A selection of T cell receptor beta chains follows, all from one sample in a study of post-analysis software for immune sequencing data. One entry per CDR3 protein results from TCRdb running MiXCR on the PCR reads. This table holds 400,000 to 500,000 distinct CDR3 sequences, approximately 39% found once. Sequenced material: blood. The receptors derive from a girl aged 2-9 years with multiple sclerosis. CDR3s include the opening cysteine and the closing phenylalanine or tryptophan. D genes are given only for firm matches. Clone size is shown for a subset of rows, as once, few, many or a class of expanded clone.

clone size,J gene,D gene,V gene,CDR3 DNA,CDR3 protein
few,TRBJ2-5,TRBD2,TRBV6-6,TGTGCCAGCACCTCTGGGCTAGCGGCAGAGACCCAGTACTTC,CASTSGLAAETQYF
once,TRBJ1-6,TRBD1,TRBV20-1,TGCAGTGCCGAGGAAGGACAGGAGTATGCTTCACCCCTCCACTTT,CSAEEGQEYASPLHF
NA,TRBJ2-2,NA,TRBV7-2,TGTGCCAGCAGCCCATACACCGGGGAGCTGTTTTTT,CASSPYTGELFF
NA,TRBJ1-2,NA,TRBV21-1,TGTGCCAGCAGACCCCCAGGGGGTAACAGGTGCCCCGCTTGTTATGGCTACACCTTC,CASRPPGGNRCPACYGYTF
NA,TRBJ2-7,NA,TRBV6-5,TGTGCCAGCAGACAAGCACCCAACAACTACGAGCAGTACTTC,CASRQAPNNYEQYF
many,TRBJ2-6,TRBD2,TRBV4-3,TGCGCCAGCAGCCCACACGTGGGAGTAGCGGGAGTTATTGGGGCCAACGTCCTGACTTTC,CASSPHVGVAGVIGANVLTF
few,TRBJ1-1,NA,TRBV5-5,TGTGCCAGCAGCAGACAGCAGATGAACACTGAAGCTTTCTTT,CASSRQQMNTEAFF
NA,TRBJ2-1,NA,TRBV7-9,TGTGCCAGCAGGATTTCGGGACACTACAATGAGCAGTTCTTC,CASRISGHYNEQFF
few,TRBJ2-7,TRBD2,TRBV20-1,TGCAGTGTTACAGCGGGGGTGCTCCCCTACGAGCAGTACTTC,CSVTAGVLPYEQYF
NA,TRBJ2-5,NA,TRBV5-1,TGCGCCAGCAGCTCGGGACGGGGAGAGACCCAGTACTTC,CASSSGRGETQYF
NA,TRBJ2-1,NA,TRBV7-9,TGTGCCAGCAGCCCCTGGGGGCAGCACAATGAGCAGTTCTTC,CASSPWGQHNEQFF
NA,TRBJ1-1,NA,TRBV27,TGTGCCAGCAGTTTAACGGAGATGAACACTGAAGCTTTCTTT,CASSLTEMNTEAFF
NA,TRBJ2-1,TRBD2,TRBV5-1,TGCGCCAGCAGCGTAATAGCGGGAGGGCCAGGCTCCTACAATGAGCAGTTCTTC,CASSVIAGGPGSYNEQFF
NA,TRBJ2-5,NA,TRBV7-9,TGTGCCAGCAGAAGGACGTCTACAGGGACCCAGTACTTC,CASRRTSTGTQYF
once,TRBJ1-2,NA,TRBV20-1,TGCAGTGTTAGAACCCCGGACTATGGCTACACCTTC,CSVRTPDYGYTF
NA,TRBJ2-7,TRBD2,TRBV12-3/TRBV12-4,TGTGCCAGCAGTTTAAGCGGGGAGCTCTCCTACGAGCAGTACTTC,CASSLSGELSYEQYF
few,TRBJ2-7,NA,TRBV5-1,TGCGCCAGCAGCTTGCGTCCTCAGGGCGCCTCCTGTGAGCAGTACTTC,CASSLRPQGASCEQYF
NA,TRBJ2-5,NA,TRBV4-2,TGTGCCAGCAGCCAAGATTGGGCGGAACAAGAGACCCAGTACTTC,CASSQDWAEQETQYF
NA,TRBJ2-7,NA,TRBV5-5,TGTGCCAGCAGCGCCGGGATGGACGGCTCCTACGAGCAGTACTTC,CASSAGMDGSYEQYF
once,TRBJ2-3,NA,TRBV5-1,TGCGCCAGCAGCTTGCAAGCAACTAGCACAGATACGCAGTATTTT,CASSLQATSTDTQYF
NA,TRBJ2-7,TRBD2,TRBV28,TGTGCCAGCAGTCCCCACTCCGGGACTAGCCCTTCCTACGAGCAGTACTTC,CASSPHSGTSPSYEQYF
NA,TRBJ2-1,NA,TRBV7-9,TGTGCCAGCATCAGTCGAGGGAGAGAGAGTAATGAGCAGTTCTTC,CASISRGRESNEQFF
few,TRBJ1-4,NA,TRBV20-1,TGCAGTGCTAGACGGGAGAATCAGGATGAAAAACTGTTTTTT,CSARRENQDEKLFF
NA,TRBJ1-1,NA,TRBV7-2,TGTGCCAGCAGCTGGGCGACTGTGAACACTGAAGCTTTCTTT,CASSWATVNTEAFF
NA,TRBJ1-2,NA,TRBV5-1,TGCGCCAGCAGCTTGTTGGGACGCTCCTTGGATGGCTACACCTTC,CASSLLGRSLDGYTF
NA,TRBJ2-2,TRBD1,TRBV20-1,TGCAGTGCTAGTAGACAGGGGGCCATCGGGGAGCTGTTTTTT,CSASRQGAIGELFF
NA,TRBJ2-7,TRBD1,TRBV28,TGTGCCAGCAGTTTCAGGGGGATGAGCTACGAGCAGTACTTT,CASSFRGMSYEQYF
NA,TRBJ2-7,NA,TRBV5-1,TGCGCCAGCAGCTTGCCCGACATCTACGAGCAGTACTTC,CASSLPDIYEQYF
NA,TRBJ1-2,NA,TRBV6-1,TGTGCCAGCAGGAGGGACGGCCACTATGGCTACACCTTC,CASRRDGHYGYTF
NA,TRBJ2-5,NA,TRBV5-5,TGTGCCAGCAGCTTGGCAGGGTATGGGGTAAAGAGAAAGAATGAGCAGTACTTC,CASSLAGYGVKRKNEQYF
NA,TRBJ2-3,NA,TRBV20-1,TGCAGTGCTAGAGACGGGACTTTGCTCCGGGATACGCAGTATTTT,CSARDGTLLRDTQYF
few,TRBJ2-7,NA,TRBV6-5,TGTGCCAGTAAAGCACTGAGCTCCTACGAGCAGTACTTC,CASKALSSYEQYF
once,TRBJ2-1,NA,TRBV29-1,TGCAACGTTGGTGAGGGAGGTGAGCAGTTCTTC,CNVGEGGEQFF
few,TRBJ2-3,NA,TRBV13,TGTGCCAGCAGCTTAGAGGACGGCTTTAGCACAGATACGCAGTATTTT,CASSLEDGFSTDTQYF
NA,TRBJ1-2,NA,TRBV29-1,TGCAGCGTTGATCGGGCAGCCCGCAATGGCTACACCTTC,CSVDRAARNGYTF
few,TRBJ2-7,TRBD1,TRBV7-9,TGTGCCAGCACCCCACCCCGACAGGGATCCTACGAGCAGTACTTC,CASTPPRQGSYEQYF
few,TRBJ1-2,NA,TRBV7-2,TGTGCCAGCAGCTTAGGATACTCGACAGAACCCAACTATGGCTACACCTTC,CASSLGYSTEPNYGYTF
few,TRBJ2-7,NA,TRBV27,TGTGCCAGCAGTTTGGTTATAGGCAGTAACCTCTACGAGCAGTACTTC,CASSLVIGSNLYEQYF
few,TRBJ2-1,NA,TRBV24-1,TGTGCCACCAGTGATTTGCGATTCGATTCTAATGAGCAGTTCTTC,CATSDLRFDSNEQFF
NA,TRBJ2-3,TRBD2,TRBV12-3/TRBV12-4,TGTGCCAGCAGTCCGACGAGACTAGCGAACACAGATACGCAGTATTTT,CASSPTRLANTDTQYF
NA,TRBJ1-5,NA,TRBV6-1,TGTGCCAGCAGTGAACTCGGACAGTCAAGTAGCAATCAGCCCCAGCATTTT,CASSELGQSSSNQPQHF
NA,TRBJ2-4,NA,TRBV12-3/TRBV12-4,TGTGCCAGCAGTCCGAAAGGGGTTCGGAACATTCAGTACTTC,CASSPKGVRNIQYF
NA,TRBJ2-3,NA,TRBV6-5,TGTGCCAGCAGTTACGGCCTGATGCTAGGCACAGATACGCAGTATTTT,CASSYGLMLGTDTQYF
many,TRBJ2-7,NA,TRBV29-1,TGCAGCGTTAGGGAGGGGGCCGCTTACGAGCAGTACTTC,CSVREGAAYEQYF
NA,TRBJ2-3,NA,TRBV7-2,TGTGCCAGCAGGCCAGCGGCCCCTGATACGCAGTATTTT,CASRPAAPDTQYF
NA,TRBJ2-1,TRBD1,TRBV20-1,TGCAGTGCTAGGGGACAGTTGGCCACCTACAATGAGCAGTTCTTC,CSARGQLATYNEQFF
NA,TRBJ1-5,NA,TRBV12-3/TRBV12-4,TGTGCCAGCAGGGGGTCATATCAGCCCCAGCATTTT,CASRGSYQPQHF
once,TRBJ2-7,NA,TRBV28,TGTGCCAGCAGTTTACCAGGGGCCCACAATGAGCAGTACTTC,CASSLPGAHNEQYF
NA,TRBJ2-3,TRBD2,TRBV28,TGTGCCAGCAGTTTACTGAGGACTAGCGGTTACACAGATACGCAGTATTTT,CASSLLRTSGYTDTQYF
NA,TRBJ1-4,NA,TRBV15,TGTGCCACCAGCAGAGACCCCCCTATCGGGAATAATGAAAAACTGTTTTTT,CATSRDPPIGNNEKLFF
NA,TRBJ2-3,TRBD2,TRBV7-9,TGTGCCAGCCGCCTGGTTGGGCTAGCGGGTGGCGCCCGCACAGATACGCAGTATTTT,CASRLVGLAGGARTDTQYF
NA,TRBJ2-7,NA,TRBV29-1,TGCAGCGCCACCGACAACTCCTACGAGCAGTACTTC,CSATDNSYEQYF
NA,TRBJ1-6,NA,TRBV7-8,TGTGCCAGCAGCTTAGAGCAGAGTCCAGGCGGATCACCCCTCCACTTT,CASSLEQSPGGSPLHF
NA,TRBJ2-3,NA,TRBV20-1,TGCAGTGCTACTAGAATCGGAAACACAGATACGCAGTATTTT,CSATRIGNTDTQYF
NA,TRBJ2-1,TRBD2,TRBV7-2,TGTGCCAGCAGCTACTACACGGGGGGGAGGGAGCAGTTCTTC,CASSYYTGGREQFF
NA,TRBJ2-5,TRBD2,TRBV7-9,TGTGCCAGCAGCTCGCCGGTGGGACTAGCTTGGGAGACCCAGTACTTC,CASSSPVGLAWETQYF
NA,TRBJ2-7,NA,TRBV7-9,TGTGCCAGCAGCTTAAAGTGGGGGTACACCTACGAGCAGTACTTC,CASSLKWGYTYEQYF